These 8 T cell receptor beta chains were sequenced from one sample in a study of T cells in localized non-small cell lung cancer. Repertoires were generated with immunoSEQ multiplex PCR, while TCRdb's copy carries only in-frame clones and drops some. This sample has under 40,000 clones, with just under 80% found just once. The sequences come from peripheral blood, collected before any cancer treatment. All receptors come from a male donor older than 55 with stage II squamous cell lung carcinoma.

The rearrangement links TRBV19 to TRBJ2-1; D unresolved. This CDR3 is built from 13 residues. V lost 3 bases and J lost 8, with 11 bases in between. In germline, CDR1 is LNHDA, CDR2 SQIVND (reference sequence). Here the CDR3 reads CASSMLPFDEQFF. The CDR3 coding sequence is TGTGCCAGTAGTATGCTTCCTTTCGATGAGCAGTTCTTC. Combining the CDR3 with reference TRBV19 and TRBJ2-1 gives the whole variable domain DGGITQSPKYLFRKEGQNVTLSCEQNLNHDAMYWYRQDPGQGLRLIYYSQIVNDFQKGDIAEGYSVSREKKESFPLTVTSAQKNPTAFYLCASSMLPFDEQFFGPGTRLTVL.

The CDR3 nucleotides read TGTGCCAGCAGCCTGGGACTGGGAGGCAATCAGCCCCAGCATTTT. Its translation is CASSLGLGGNQPQHF. This chain connects TRBV5-6 to TRBJ1-5, with a tentative D call TRBD1 (5 bases). V lost 4 bases, J lost 2 bases, and 13 bases lay in between. The germline CDR1 and CDR2 sequences are SGHDT and YYEEEE. This CDR3 region has 15 residues.

This clone appeared a few times. CDR3 loop: CASSVPGSKNIQYF. The CDR3 nucleotides are TGTGCCAGCAGCGTACCAGGTAGCAAAAACATTCAGTACTTC. V usage is TRBV9 and J usage is TRBJ2-4; D remains ambiguous. Trimming shortened V by 1 base and J by 3 bases, and 8 bases separated the two germline ends. Germline lookup yields CDR1 SGDLS and CDR2 YYNGEE. CDR3 length: 14 amino acids.

The chain joins TRBV7-9 to TRBJ2-7, with D possibly TRBD2 on 5 matching bases. Trimming took off 1 base at V and 3 bases at J, with 10 bases between the two ends. The CDR3 is 14 residues long. Looked up from germline, CDR1 is SEHNR and CDR2 is FQNEAQ (reference sequence). CDR3 DNA sequence: TGTGCCAGCAGCTTAGGTCGGGGAATCTACGAGCAGTACTTC. This translates into CASSLGRGIYEQYF.

J is TRBJ1-4 and V is TRBV7-6; D unresolved. Per the germline V gene, CDR1 is SGHVS and CDR2 is FNYEAQ. There are 12 residues in the CDR3. V dropped 6 bases and J dropped 7 bases, with 9 bases sitting between them. The CDR3 here is CASSQVPEKLFF. The CDR3 DNA reads TGTGCCAGCAGTCAGGTCCCTGAAAAACTGTTTTTT.

The chain joins TRBV5-8 to TRBJ2-1; D gene ambiguous. Per germline, CDR1 SGHTS and CDR2 YDEGEE. The CDR3 is made up of 10 amino acids. The V end lost 2 bases, the J end lost 7 bases, and 1 base lay between the germline ends. CDR3 loop: CASSLNEQFF. Written as DNA, the CDR3 is TGTGCCAGCAGCTTAAATGAGCAGTTCTTC.

This clone has a single count. J is TRBJ2-1 and V is TRBV5-4, with TRBD2 identical over 9 bases. This CDR3 comprises 16 residues. V shed 4 bases and J 6 bases; nucleotides not matched to a gene: 11. CDR1 is SGHNT, CDR2 YYREEE, per germline (reference sequence). The CDR3 coding sequence is TGTGCCAGCAGCAAGATTGGGGGTAGCGGGGGCAATGAGCAGTTCTTC. Its translation: CASSKIGGSGGNEQFF.

V is TRBV5-1 and J is TRBJ2-6; TRBD1 agrees at 8 bases. The V gene end was trimmed by 6 bases and the J gene end by 4 bases; junction bases not matched to a gene: 6. The V gene's germline CDR1 is SGHRS and CDR2 YFSETQ. The CDR3 is made up of 15 amino acids. The CDR3 coding sequence is TGCGCCAGCACCCTGACAGGGGCCGGGGCCAACGTCCTGACTTTC. This gives the protein CASTLTGAGANVLTF.